Listed here is a single TCR beta chain. Its antigen is still unknown. The authors extracted RNA and reverse transcribed it into cDNA as the sequencing template. The repertoire was sequenced with immunoSEQ multiplex PCR; TCRdb's copy has only in-frame clones and lacks some. The sample consists of about 42,000 clones, 65% of them appearing once. This sample stems from a study of CD8+ T cells in alopecia areata. Points from the study as a whole: A large proportion of expanded lesional clones were detected persisting in scalp and blood during tofacitinib.

As for treatment: oral pan-JAK inhibitor, 5-10 mg twice daily. This receptor was taken from a human donor with alopecia areata. The specimen comprised CD8+ T cells sorted from blood, sampled at week 4, from a patient treated with tofacitinib.

CDR3 sequence: CASGFQGPETQYF. The CDR3 DNA reads as TGTGCTAGTGGCTTTCAGGGTCCAGAGACCCAGTACTTC. V gene TRBV12-5 combines with J gene TRBJ2-5; maybe TRBD1 (5 bases). Germline values: CDR1 LGHNT, CDR2 FRNRAP. The CDR3 is 13 amino acids. V was pared by 6 bases and J by 4 bases, with 12 bases between.